The 20 T cell receptor beta chains below were found in one sample sequenced in a study of preoperative IRX-2 immunotherapy in early breast cancer. The table came from immunoSEQ multiplex PCR; TCRdb's copy has only in-frame clones and leaves some out. This table has approximately 30,000 clones, nearly 90% appearing once. Treatment indicated: preoperative locoregional IRX-2 cytokine immunotherapy. The specimen was tumor tissue, collected after IRX-2 immunotherapy. The source of these receptors is a human donor with breast cancer.

The V call is TRBV7-1, the J call TRBJ1-3, with D uncertain. TRBV7-1 is recorded as an ORF, its role being uncertain. This CDR3 is built from 16 residues. Trimming left V 5 bases short and J 0 bases short, with 14 bases between. The chain's CDR3 is CASSRFETSSGNTIYF. CDR3 nucleotide sequence: TGTGCCAGCAGCCGCTTCGAGACCAGCTCTGGAAACACCATATATTTT.

The chain recombines TRBV7-6 with TRBJ2-1; 7 nucleotides align to TRBD2. Looked up from germline, CDR1 is SGHVS and CDR2 is FNYEAQ. Germline trimming cut 2 bases from V and 2 bases from J; bases unmatched to any gene: 6. CDR3 length equals 16 residues. CDR3 coding DNA: TGTGCCAGCAGCTTAATTTCGGCGGGAGCCTACAATGAGCAGTTCTTC. Protein: CASSLISAGAYNEQFF.

This chain joins TRBV18 and TRBJ1-1; D is undetermined. Germline V gene sequence: CDR1 KGHSH, CDR2 LQKENI. There are 14 residues in the CDR3. V was trimmed by 1 base and J by 5 bases, leaving 11 bases between them. The CDR3 DNA follows: TGTGCCAGCTCACCACTGGCCGGAGAAACTGAAGCTTTCTTT. It codes for CASSPLAGETEAFF.

A single count supports this clone. Here the CDR3 reads CASSHITVSGANVLTF. Here the CDR3 DNA reads TGTGCCAGCAGCCATATAACAGTCTCTGGGGCCAACGTCCTGACTTTC. The chain links TRBV11-3 to TRBJ2-6, with no clear D. The germline V and J ends were trimmed by 5 bases and 0 bases, with 11 bases remaining between them. The CDR3 runs 16 residues. From germline, CDR1 is SGHNT and CDR2 YENEEA.

The rearrangement joins TRBV6-8 to TRBJ1-1; no clear D. CDR1 and CDR2 from the germline V gene are MNHGY and SAAAGT. The CDR3 has 12 amino acids. The V and J ends lost 5 bases and 8 bases respectively, with 12 bases between them. This CDR3 is CASSHIRREAFF. The CDR3, as DNA: TGTGCCAGCAGTCACATAAGGCGGGAAGCTTTCTTT.

This chain links TRBV19 with TRBJ1-3; TRBD1 is a possible D gene (6 bases). The CDR3 covers 14 residues. Deletions cut 9 bases from V and 0 bases from J, with 12 bases between. The V gene's germline CDR1 is LNHDA and CDR2 SQIVND (reference sequence). The DNA for the CDR3 is TGTGCCAGCGACGACAGGCTCTCTGGAAACACCATATATTTT. Translated: CASDDRLSGNTIYF.

This clone turned up a few times. The chain uses TRBV12-5 and TRBJ1-3, with TRBD1 matching over 8 bases. Germline CDR1 and CDR2: LGHNT and FRNRAP. The CDR3 loop spans 16 amino acids. This CDR3 reads CASGRTGPLSGNTIYF. The DNA of the CDR3 is TGTGCCAGCGGACGGACAGGGCCCTTATCTGGAAACACCATATATTTT.

The rearrangement links TRBV19 to TRBJ1-5, with D hard to call. CDR3 length: 13 amino acids. The V end was cut by 3 bases, the J end by 5 bases, with 8 bases between. The germline V gene encodes CDR1 LNHDA and CDR2 SQIVND (reference sequence). The CDR3 spells CASSIFFHQPQHF. Here the CDR3 DNA reads TGTGCCAGTAGTATTTTCTTTCATCAGCCCCAGCATTTT.

The CDR3 reads CASSYGFQQGYGYTF. CDR3 in DNA: TGTGCCAGCAGTTACGGGTTCCAACAGGGGTATGGCTACACCTTC. The chain couples TRBV6-8 to TRBJ1-2, with TRBD1 identical over 7 bases. CDR1 and CDR2 from the germline V gene are MNHGY and SAAAGT. V lost 2 bases and J lost 5; bases outside the gene matches: 8. This CDR3 contains 15 residues.

The chain joins TRBV29-1 to TRBJ1-2; D unclear. V was trimmed by 3 bases and J by 6 bases, leaving 11 bases between them. The CDR3 totals 12 residues. Germline values: CDR1 SQVTM, CDR2 ANQGSEA. CDR3 region: CSVDTRVNGYTF. CDR3 coding DNA: TGCAGCGTTGACACTAGGGTAAATGGCTACACCTTC. The full variable domain, rest sourced from reference TRBV29-1 and TRBJ1-2, is SAVISQKPSRDICQRGTSLTIQCQVDSQVTMMFWYRQQPGQSLTLIATANQGSEATYESGFVIDKFPISRPNLTFSTLTVSNMSPEDSSIYLCSVDTRVNGYTFGSGTRLTVV.

This chain links TRBV6-8 with TRBJ1-1; D remains ambiguous. Looked up from germline, CDR1 is MNHGY and CDR2 is SAAAGT. The V end lost 2 bases, the J end lost 4 bases, and 14 bases lay between the germline ends. This CDR3 region has 15 residues. For the CDR3, the DNA is TGTGCCAGCAGTTACGTGGGTTCTGTTTCCACTGAAGCTTTCTTT. Its protein is CASSYVGSVSTEAFF.

The gene calls are TRBV9 and TRBJ1-1; D possibly corresponds to TRBD1 (5 bases). CDR1 and CDR2 (germline): SGDLS, YYNGEE. Trimming cost V 5 bases and J 2 bases, with 10 bases left between them. The CDR3 runs 13 residues. CDR3 in DNA: TGTGCCAGCAGACCCACAGGTAACACTGAAGCTTTCTTT. It yields the protein CASRPTGNTEAFF.

On this clone: One end of the junction is discordant with germline, which a read error may explain. The genes are TRBV19 and TRBJ2-7; the D is unclear. Germline V gives CDR1 LNHDA, CDR2 SQIVND (reference sequence). This CDR3 has 14 residues. The CDR3 loop reads CASSTSASLAEKYF. The CDR3 DNA reads TGTGCCAGTAGTACCTCCGCCTCTCTGGCCGAGAAGTACTTC.

The CDR3 loop is CASSPTGPGRGYTF. CDR3 nucleotide sequence: TGCGCCAGCAGCCCGACAGGACCCGGACGCGGCTACACCTTC. V is TRBV5-1 and J is TRBJ1-2; a possible D gene is TRBD1 (6 bases). Trimming pared 4 bases from V and 8 bases from J, leaving 18 bases between. From germline, CDR1 is SGHRS and CDR2 YFSETQ. This CDR3 contains 14 residues.

The V gene is TRBV11-3, the J gene TRBJ1-1; 7 nucleotides agree with TRBD1. The germline V gene has CDR1 SGHNT and CDR2 YENEEA. With V trimmed by 6 bases and J by 2 bases, 15 bases remained unmatched. The CDR3 contains 17 residues. The CDR3 loop reads CASRRLKWDSPNTEAFF. CDR3 DNA: TGTGCCAGCAGGAGATTAAAATGGGACAGCCCAAACACTGAAGCTTTCTTT.

This clone was recorded once. The genes are TRBV9 and TRBJ1-5; the D gene is possibly TRBD1 (5 bases). This CDR3 comprises 16 residues. V was trimmed by 5 bases and J by 0 bases, leaving 15 bases between them. Germline CDR1 SGDLS, CDR2 YYNGEE. Here the CDR3 reads CASSTREGHSNQPQHF. CDR3 nucleotides: TGTGCCAGCAGTACTCGAGAGGGGCATAGCAATCAGCCCCAGCATTTT.

This chain links TRBV11-3 with TRBJ1-4; D is unresolved. Germline-derived CDR1 and CDR2 are SGHNT and YENEEA. V was clipped by 3 bases and J by 7 bases, with 12 bases between them. The CDR3 sequence is 14 residues long. The CDR3 loop is CASSFNLPGEKLFF. The CDR3 DNA reads TGTGCCAGCAGCTTTAACCTCCCGGGTGAAAAACTGTTTTTT.

This clone appeared a single time. This chain joins TRBV30 and TRBJ1-1; possibly TRBD1 for D (6 bases). V was shortened by 3 bases and J by 5 bases, with 19 bases between the two germline ends. From germline, CDR1 is GTSNPN and CDR2 SVGIG (reference sequence). The CDR3 is 15 residues long. CDR3 in DNA: TGTGCCTGGAGGGGGTTAGGGGGATTGAGGACTGAAGCTTTCTTT. It yields the protein CAWRGLGGLRTEAFF.

The chain links TRBV30 to TRBJ2-2, with 13 bases matching TRBD2. CDR3 size: 15 residues. Germline V gene data show CDR1 as GTSNPN and CDR2 as SVGIG (reference sequence). V shed 0 bases, J shed 5 bases, and the junction held 0 bases outside the gene matches. In DNA, the CDR3 is TGTGCCTGGAGTGTACTAGCGGGAGGGACCGGGGAGCTGTTTTTT. Its translation is CAWSVLAGGTGELFF.

V gene TRBV11-3 combines with J gene TRBJ2-3; 8 nucleotides align to TRBD2. The junction had 9 bases not matched to a gene; V was cut back by 5 bases and J by 8 bases. This CDR3 has 14 residues. The V gene's germline CDR1 is SGHNT and CDR2 YENEEA. CDR3 sequence (DNA): TGTGCCAGCAGCCCGGTGGGACTAGGGCCTACGCAGTATTTT. Amino acid sequence: CASSPVGLGPTQYF.